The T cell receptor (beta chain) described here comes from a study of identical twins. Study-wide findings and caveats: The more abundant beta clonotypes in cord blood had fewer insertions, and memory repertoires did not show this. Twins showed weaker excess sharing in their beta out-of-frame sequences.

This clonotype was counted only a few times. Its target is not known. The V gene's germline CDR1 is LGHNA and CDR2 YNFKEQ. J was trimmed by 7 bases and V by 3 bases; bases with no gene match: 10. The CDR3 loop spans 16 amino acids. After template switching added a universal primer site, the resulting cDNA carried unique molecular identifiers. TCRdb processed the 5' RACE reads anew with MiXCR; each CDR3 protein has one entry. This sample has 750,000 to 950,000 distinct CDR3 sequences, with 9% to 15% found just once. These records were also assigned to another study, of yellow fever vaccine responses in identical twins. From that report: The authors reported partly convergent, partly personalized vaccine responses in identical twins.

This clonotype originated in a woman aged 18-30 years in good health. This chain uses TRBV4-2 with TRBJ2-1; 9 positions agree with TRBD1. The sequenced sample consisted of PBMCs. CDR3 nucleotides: TGTGCCAGCAGCCACGCCACGGGACAGGGTCGGAATGAGCAGTTCTTC. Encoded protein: CASSHATGQGRNEQFF.